Listed below are T cell receptor beta chains from one sample, sequenced in a study of T cell responses to AZD1222 COVID-19 vaccine. TCRdb keeps only in-frame clones here, not all; method: immunoSEQ multiplex PCR. Of 140,000 to 150,000 clones in the sample, approximately 93% were seen once. Sequenced here: peripheral blood, sampled after recovery from COVID-19. The receptors derive from an adult who had recovered from COVID-19. Each CDR3 is given with its conserved first and last residue. Each record gives: CDR3 DNA, CDR3 protein, D gene, J gene, V gene, clone size. D genes are given only for firm matches. The size entry is marked missing in some rows and otherwise reads once, few, many or a size class.

CDR3 DNA: TGTGCCAGCAGCCAACCCGGCAGGGCGAGATATGGCTACACCTTC
CDR3 protein: CASSQPGRARYGYTF
D gene: .
J gene: TRBJ1-2
V gene: TRBV3-1/TRBV3-2
clone size: .

CDR3 DNA: TGTGCCAGCAGCTTAGAAGCGGGAGGGCCCTACGAGCAGTACTTC
CDR3 protein: CASSLEAGGPYEQYF
D gene: TRBD2
J gene: TRBJ2-7
V gene: TRBV7-2
clone size: .

CDR3 DNA: TGTGCCAGCCTCAGAGGCGAGCAGTACTTC
CDR3 protein: CASLRGEQYF
D gene: .
J gene: TRBJ2-7
V gene: TRBV2
clone size: once

CDR3 DNA: TGTGCCAGCCGCCGCCAAGCGGGGACTGAAGCTTTCTTT
CDR3 protein: CASRRQAGTEAFF
D gene: .
J gene: TRBJ1-1
V gene: TRBV28
clone size: .

CDR3 DNA: TGTGCCAGCAAGCTTGGGGGTGGGGTGACCACCGGGGAGCTGTTTTTT
CDR3 protein: CASKLGGGVTTGELFF
D gene: .
J gene: TRBJ2-2
V gene: TRBV5-5
clone size: .

CDR3 DNA: TGTGCCAGCAGCCAAGATAGCGGACCAGGACCCAACTATGGCTACACCTTC
CDR3 protein: CASSQDSGPGPNYGYTF
D gene: .
J gene: TRBJ1-2
V gene: TRBV3-1/TRBV3-2
clone size: .

CDR3 DNA: TGTGCCACCAGCAGAGATCGGCAGGGCGGGGAGCTGTTTTTT
CDR3 protein: CATSRDRQGGELFF
D gene: .
J gene: TRBJ2-2
V gene: TRBV15
clone size: .

CDR3 DNA: TGTGCCAGCAGTCCCCACATCGAGACCCTTAAGGCCCAGTACTTC
CDR3 protein: CASSPHIETLKAQYF
D gene: .
J gene: TRBJ2-5
V gene: TRBV6-2/TRBV6-3
clone size: few

CDR3 DNA: TGTGCCAGCAGTTTGGCACAAGCCTATGGCTACACCTTC
CDR3 protein: CASSLAQAYGYTF
D gene: .
J gene: TRBJ1-2
V gene: TRBV28
clone size: .

CDR3 DNA: TGTGCCAGCAGACCGGGACAGGGGATTGGCTCTGGGGCCAACGTCCTGACTTTC
CDR3 protein: CASRPGQGIGSGANVLTF
D gene: TRBD1
J gene: TRBJ2-6
V gene: TRBV5-4
clone size: .

CDR3 DNA: TGTGCCAGCAGCCGACAGTTCTCTGGAAACACCATATATTTT
CDR3 protein: CASSRQFSGNTIYF
D gene: .
J gene: TRBJ1-3
V gene: TRBV3-1/TRBV3-2
clone size: .

CDR3 DNA: TGCAGTGCCCACGGTCCCTACGAGCAGTACTTC
CDR3 protein: CSAHGPYEQYF
D gene: .
J gene: TRBJ2-7
V gene: TRBV20-1
clone size: .

CDR3 DNA: TGTGCCAGCAGCTTTGGGGTAGAAAAACTGTTTTTT
CDR3 protein: CASSFGVEKLFF
D gene: .
J gene: TRBJ1-4
V gene: TRBV5-6
clone size: .

CDR3 DNA: TGTGCCAGCAGTGAACAAGAGGGGGCAGCCTACGAGCAGTACTTC
CDR3 protein: CASSEQEGAAYEQYF
D gene: TRBD1
J gene: TRBJ2-7
V gene: TRBV6-1
clone size: .

CDR3 DNA: TGTGCCAGCAGCCCCCGGACTGGTTACGAGCAGTACTTC
CDR3 protein: CASSPRTGYEQYF
D gene: .
J gene: TRBJ2-7
V gene: TRBV7-9
clone size: .

CDR3 DNA: TGTGCCAGCAGTCTCAGGGGGCCGTCCTACGAGCAGTACTTC
CDR3 protein: CASSLRGPSYEQYF
D gene: TRBD1
J gene: TRBJ2-7
V gene: TRBV27
clone size: .

CDR3 DNA: TGTGCCAGCAGTGTTCGACAGGGTATGAGGAGCACTGAAGCTTTCTTT
CDR3 protein: CASSVRQGMRSTEAFF
D gene: TRBD1
J gene: TRBJ1-1
V gene: TRBV2
clone size: .

CDR3 DNA: TGTGCCAGCAGCTTTAATCTAGGGAGCTCCTACAATGAGCAGTTCTTC
CDR3 protein: CASSFNLGSSYNEQFF
D gene: .
J gene: TRBJ2-1
V gene: TRBV11-3
clone size: .

CDR3 DNA: TGTGCCAGCAGCCTCCAAGACAGGGATGATGGCTACACCTTC
CDR3 protein: CASSLQDRDDGYTF
D gene: TRBD1
J gene: TRBJ1-2
V gene: TRBV9
clone size: .

CDR3 DNA: TGTGCCAGTAGTATACCCCTCGCAGGGAATGGCTACACCTTC
CDR3 protein: CASSIPLAGNGYTF
D gene: .
J gene: TRBJ1-2
V gene: TRBV19
clone size: .

CDR3 DNA: TGTGCCACCGGGACCTTGACAGGGAAAAATGAAAAACTGTTTTTT
CDR3 protein: CATGTLTGKNEKLFF
D gene: TRBD1
J gene: TRBJ1-4
V gene: TRBV24-1
clone size: .

CDR3 DNA: TGTGCCACCAGTGACTCCGGGACTAGCGTAGAGACCCAGTACTTC
CDR3 protein: CATSDSGTSVETQYF
D gene: TRBD2
J gene: TRBJ2-5
V gene: TRBV24-1
clone size: .

CDR3 DNA: TGCGCCAGCAGCTTGAATCCGGGGACGAACACCGGGGAGCTGTTTTTT
CDR3 protein: CASSLNPGTNTGELFF
D gene: .
J gene: TRBJ2-2
V gene: TRBV5-1
clone size: .

CDR3 DNA: TGTGCCAGCAGTTTTTCTGGACAGGGGGACCGACAAGAGACCCAGTACTTC
CDR3 protein: CASSFSGQGDRQETQYF
D gene: TRBD1
J gene: TRBJ2-5
V gene: TRBV28
clone size: .

CDR3 DNA: TGTGCCAGCGCCAGGGGAACTAATGAAAAACTGTTTTTT
CDR3 protein: CASARGTNEKLFF
D gene: .
J gene: TRBJ1-4
V gene: TRBV19
clone size: .

CDR3 DNA: TGCAGCGTTGCCCTACGACAGGCCGCGAACACCGGGGAGCTGTTTTTT
CDR3 protein: CSVALRQAANTGELFF
D gene: .
J gene: TRBJ2-2
V gene: TRBV29-1
clone size: few

CDR3 DNA: TGTGCCAGCGGGACAGGAGATCAGCCCCAGCATTTT
CDR3 protein: CASGTGDQPQHF
D gene: TRBD1
J gene: TRBJ1-5
V gene: TRBV28
clone size: .

CDR3 DNA: TGTGCCAGCAGCGTATCGGGGGGACTAGGAGGCAATGAGCAGTTCTTC
CDR3 protein: CASSVSGGLGGNEQFF
D gene: TRBD2
J gene: TRBJ2-1
V gene: TRBV9
clone size: .

CDR3 DNA: TGTGCCAGCAGTTCGACCGGGACAGGGGGCCTAGTGGGTCAGCCCCAGCATTTT
CDR3 protein: CASSSTGTGGLVGQPQHF
D gene: TRBD1
J gene: TRBJ1-5
V gene: TRBV28
clone size: .